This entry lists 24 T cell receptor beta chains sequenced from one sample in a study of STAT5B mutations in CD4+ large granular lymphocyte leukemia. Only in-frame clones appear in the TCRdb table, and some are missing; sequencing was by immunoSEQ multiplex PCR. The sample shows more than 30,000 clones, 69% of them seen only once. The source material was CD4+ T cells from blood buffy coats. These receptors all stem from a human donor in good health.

The CDR3, as DNA: TGTGCCACCAGCAGAGAAGGTAGGGGGCCCAATGAGCAGTTCTTC. Encoded protein: CATSREGRGPNEQFF. This chain connects TRBV15 to TRBJ2-1; TRBD1 aligns across 7 bases. Germline V gives CDR1 LNHNV, CDR2 YYDKDF (reference sequence). The CDR3 totals 15 residues. With 0 bases clipped from V and 6 bases from J, the junction kept 5 bases outside the gene matches.

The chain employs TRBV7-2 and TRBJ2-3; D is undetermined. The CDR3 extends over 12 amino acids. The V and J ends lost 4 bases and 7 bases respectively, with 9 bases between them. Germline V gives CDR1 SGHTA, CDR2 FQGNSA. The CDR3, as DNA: TGTGCCAGCAGCTACGGTCTGTATACGCAGTATTTT. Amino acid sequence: CASSYGLYTQYF. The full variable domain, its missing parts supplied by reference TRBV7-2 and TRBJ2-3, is GAGVSQSPSNKVTEKGKDVELRCDPISGHTALYWYRQSLGQGLEFLIYFQGNSAPDKSGLPSDRFSAERTGGSVSTLTIQRTQQEDSAVYLCASSYGLYTQYFGPGTRLTVL.

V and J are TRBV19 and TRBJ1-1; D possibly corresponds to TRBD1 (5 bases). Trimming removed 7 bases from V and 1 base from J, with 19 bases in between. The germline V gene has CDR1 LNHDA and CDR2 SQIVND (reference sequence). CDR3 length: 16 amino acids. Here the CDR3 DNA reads TGTGCCAGTACCCTACAGGCCGGACTTACGAACACTGAAGCTTTCTTT. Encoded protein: CASTLQAGLTNTEAFF.

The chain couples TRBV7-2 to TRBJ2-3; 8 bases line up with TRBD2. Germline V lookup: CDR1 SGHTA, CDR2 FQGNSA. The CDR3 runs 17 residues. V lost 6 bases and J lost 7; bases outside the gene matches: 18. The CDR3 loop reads CASSTKLGTRGSYTQYF. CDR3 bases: TGTGCCAGCAGTACCAAATTGGGGACTAGGGGTTCTTATACGCAGTATTTT.

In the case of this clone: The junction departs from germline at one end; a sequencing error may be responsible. The CDR3 is CASSLLAPLTQKTQYF. The CDR3 DNA is TGTGCCAGCAGCTTGTTGGCACCCCTCACCCAAAAGACCCAGTACTTC. The gene calls are TRBV5-6 and TRBJ2-5; D is unclear. The length of the CDR3 is 16 residues. CDR1 and CDR2 (germline): SGHDT, YYEEEE.

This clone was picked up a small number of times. CDR3 nucleotides: TGTGCCAGTAGTGGCACCGGGGGATGGGGCTACACCTTC. Its translation: CASSGTGGWGYTF. V usage is TRBV19 and J usage is TRBJ1-2; tentative D call: TRBD1 (5 bases). The V gene's germline CDR1 is LNHDA and CDR2 SQIVND (reference sequence). The CDR3 totals 13 residues. V lost 5 bases and J 8 bases, leaving 15 bases between the germline ends.

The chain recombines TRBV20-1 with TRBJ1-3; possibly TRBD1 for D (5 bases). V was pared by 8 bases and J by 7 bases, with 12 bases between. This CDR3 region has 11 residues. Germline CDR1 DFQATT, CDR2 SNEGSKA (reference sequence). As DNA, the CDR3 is TGCAGTCCCATTTCAGGGAACACCATATATTTT. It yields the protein CSPISGNTIYF.

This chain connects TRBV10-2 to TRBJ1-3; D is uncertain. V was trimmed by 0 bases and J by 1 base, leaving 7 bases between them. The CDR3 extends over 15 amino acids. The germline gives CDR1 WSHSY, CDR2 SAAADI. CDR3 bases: TGCGCCAGCAGTGAGTCTCGCTTTTCTGGAAACACCATATATTTT. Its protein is CASSESRFSGNTIYF.

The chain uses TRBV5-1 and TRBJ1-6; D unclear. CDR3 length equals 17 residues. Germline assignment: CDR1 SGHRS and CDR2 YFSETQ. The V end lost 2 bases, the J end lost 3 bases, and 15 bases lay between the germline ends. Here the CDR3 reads CASSLRGPQYYNSPLHF. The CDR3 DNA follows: TGCGCCAGCAGCTTACGGGGTCCGCAGTACTATAATTCACCCCTCCACTTT.

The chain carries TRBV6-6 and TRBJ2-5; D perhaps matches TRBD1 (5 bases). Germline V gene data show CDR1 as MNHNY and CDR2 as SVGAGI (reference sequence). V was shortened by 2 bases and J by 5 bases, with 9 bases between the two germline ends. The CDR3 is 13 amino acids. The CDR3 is CASSYRGSETQYF. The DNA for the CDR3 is TGTGCCAGCAGTTACAGGGGCTCGGAGACCCAGTACTTC.

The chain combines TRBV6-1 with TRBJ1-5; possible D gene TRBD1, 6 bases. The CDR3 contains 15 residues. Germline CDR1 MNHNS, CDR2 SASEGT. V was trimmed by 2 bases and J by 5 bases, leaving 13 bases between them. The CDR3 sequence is CASSEPQGRDQPQHF. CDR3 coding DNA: TGTGCCAGCAGTGAACCACAGGGTAGGGATCAGCCCCAGCATTTT.

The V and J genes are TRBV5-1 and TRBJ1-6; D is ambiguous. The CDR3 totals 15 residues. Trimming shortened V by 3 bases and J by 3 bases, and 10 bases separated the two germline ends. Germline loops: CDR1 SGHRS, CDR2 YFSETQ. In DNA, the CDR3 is TGCGCCAGCAGCTATAGTGGGGACTATAATTCACCCCTCCACTTT. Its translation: CASSYSGDYNSPLHF. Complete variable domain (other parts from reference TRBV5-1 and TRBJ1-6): KAGVTQTPRYLIKTRGQQVTLSCSPISGHRSVSWYQQTPGQGLQFLFEYFSETQRNKGNFPGRFSGRQFSNSRSEMNVSTLELGDSALYLCASSYSGDYNSPLHFGNGTRLTVT.

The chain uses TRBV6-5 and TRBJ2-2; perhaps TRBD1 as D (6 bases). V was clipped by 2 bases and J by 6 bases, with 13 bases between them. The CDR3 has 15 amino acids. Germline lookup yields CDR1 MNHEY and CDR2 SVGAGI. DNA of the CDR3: TGTGCCAGCAGTTACGGACAGCAGAGGGCCGGGGAGCTGTTTTTT. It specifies CASSYGQQRAGELFF.

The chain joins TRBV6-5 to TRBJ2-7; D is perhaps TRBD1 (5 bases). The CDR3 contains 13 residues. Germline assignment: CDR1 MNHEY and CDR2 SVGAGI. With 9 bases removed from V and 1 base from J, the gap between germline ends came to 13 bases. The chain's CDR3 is CARKTATSYEQYF. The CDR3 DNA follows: TGTGCCAGGAAGACAGCTACGTCCTACGAGCAGTACTTC.

CDR3 protein: CASSQGQGRKAFF. The CDR3 region has the DNA TGCGCCAGCAGCCAGGGACAGGGGAGGAAAGCTTTCTTT. The chain is built from TRBV5-1 and TRBJ1-1; 10 nucleotides align to TRBD1. J was trimmed by 9 bases and V by 4 bases; bases with no gene match: 6. From germline, CDR1 is SGHRS and CDR2 YFSETQ. This CDR3 has 13 residues.

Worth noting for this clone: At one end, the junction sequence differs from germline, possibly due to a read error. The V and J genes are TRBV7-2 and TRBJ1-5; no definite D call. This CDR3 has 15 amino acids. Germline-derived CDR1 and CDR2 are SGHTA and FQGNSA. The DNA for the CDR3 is TGTGCCAGCAGTTTAGGGATTTCGCGCAATCAGCCCCAGCATTTT. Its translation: CASSLGISRNQPQHF.

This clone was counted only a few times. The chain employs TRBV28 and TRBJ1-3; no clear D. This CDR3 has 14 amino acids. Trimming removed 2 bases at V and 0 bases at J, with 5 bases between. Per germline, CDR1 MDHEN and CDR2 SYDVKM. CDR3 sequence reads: CASSLGISGNTIYF. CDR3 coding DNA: TGTGCCAGCAGTTTAGGGATCTCTGGAAACACCATATATTTT.

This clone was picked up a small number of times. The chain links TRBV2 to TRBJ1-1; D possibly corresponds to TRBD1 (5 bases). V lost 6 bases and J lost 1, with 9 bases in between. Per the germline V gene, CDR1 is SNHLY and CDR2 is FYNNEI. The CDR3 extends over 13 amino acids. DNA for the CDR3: TGTGCCAGCAGGGGAGACAGGAACACTGAAGCTTTCTTT. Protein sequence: CASRGDRNTEAFF.

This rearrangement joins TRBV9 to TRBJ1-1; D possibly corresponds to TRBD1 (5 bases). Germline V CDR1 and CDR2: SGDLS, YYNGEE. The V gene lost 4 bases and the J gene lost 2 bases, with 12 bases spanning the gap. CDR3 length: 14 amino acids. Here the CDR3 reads CASSPGLPNTEAFF. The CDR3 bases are TGTGCCAGCAGCCCGGGACTCCCTAACACTGAAGCTTTCTTT.

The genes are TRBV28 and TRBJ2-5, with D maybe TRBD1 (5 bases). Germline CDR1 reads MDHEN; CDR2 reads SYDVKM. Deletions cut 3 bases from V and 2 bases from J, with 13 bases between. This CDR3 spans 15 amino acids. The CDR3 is CASSFPNRYQETQYF. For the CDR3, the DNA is TGTGCCAGCAGTTTCCCAAACAGGTATCAAGAGACCCAGTACTTC.

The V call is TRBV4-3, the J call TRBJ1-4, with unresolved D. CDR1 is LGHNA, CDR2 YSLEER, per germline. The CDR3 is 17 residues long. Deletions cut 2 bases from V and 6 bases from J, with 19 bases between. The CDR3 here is CASSQSTPGMGYEKLFF. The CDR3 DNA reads TGCGCCAGCAGCCAATCTACCCCCGGGATGGGATATGAAAAACTGTTTTTT.

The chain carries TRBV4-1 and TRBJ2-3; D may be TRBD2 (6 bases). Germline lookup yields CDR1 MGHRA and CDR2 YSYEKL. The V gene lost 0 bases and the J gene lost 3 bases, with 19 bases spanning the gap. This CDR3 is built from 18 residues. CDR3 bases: TGCGCCAGCAGCCAAGATCACACCTTTAGCGGATTAACAGATACGCAGTATTTT. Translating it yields CASSQDHTFSGLTDTQYF.

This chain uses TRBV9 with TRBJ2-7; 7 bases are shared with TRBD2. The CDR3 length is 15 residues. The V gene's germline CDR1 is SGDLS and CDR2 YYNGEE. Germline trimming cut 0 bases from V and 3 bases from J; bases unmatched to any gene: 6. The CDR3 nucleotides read TGTGCCAGCAGCGTAGGCTCAGCGGGGCTCTACGAGCAGTACTTC. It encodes CASSVGSAGLYEQYF.

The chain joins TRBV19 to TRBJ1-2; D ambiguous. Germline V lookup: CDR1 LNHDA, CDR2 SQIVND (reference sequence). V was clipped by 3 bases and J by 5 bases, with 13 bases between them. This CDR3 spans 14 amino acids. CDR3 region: CASSIRPAGYGYTF. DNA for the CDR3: TGTGCCAGTAGTATCAGACCGGCAGGATATGGCTACACCTTC.